This TCR beta chain emerged from a study of OX40 agonist ivuxolimab in advanced cancers. The germline V gene has CDR1 SEHNR and CDR2 FQNEAQ (reference sequence). The CDR3 contains 15 residues. V trimming: 3 bases; J trimming: 3 bases; junction bases outside the gene matches: 3. TCRdb keeps only in-frame clones here, not all; method: immunoSEQ multiplex PCR. The data show approximately 6,000 clones, approximately 80% seen once. Points from the study as a whole: At doses 0.1 to 3.0 mg/kg, CD4+ and CD8+ clones expanded.

A remark on this clone: Its antigen is currently unknown.

The receptor's source is an adult with an advanced solid tumor such as melanoma, head and neck, liver or kidney cancer. This sequence joins TRBV7-9 and TRBJ2-1; TRBD1 matches 9 bases. The sample was CD4+ or CD8+ T cells sorted from blood, taken in a trial of the OX40 agonist ivuxolimab. In nucleotides, the CDR3 is TGTGCCAGCAGCTTCGGACAGGGGATCTACAATGAGCAGTTCTTC. Residues: CASSFGQGIYNEQFF. Using reference TRBV7-9 and TRBJ2-1 for the parts outside the CDR3, the full variable domain is DTGVSQNPRHKITKRGQNVTFRCDPISEHNRLYWYRQTLGQGPEFLTYFQNEAQLEKSRLLSDRFSAERPKGSFSTLEIQRTEQGDSAMYLCASSFGQGIYNEQFFGPGTRLTVL.